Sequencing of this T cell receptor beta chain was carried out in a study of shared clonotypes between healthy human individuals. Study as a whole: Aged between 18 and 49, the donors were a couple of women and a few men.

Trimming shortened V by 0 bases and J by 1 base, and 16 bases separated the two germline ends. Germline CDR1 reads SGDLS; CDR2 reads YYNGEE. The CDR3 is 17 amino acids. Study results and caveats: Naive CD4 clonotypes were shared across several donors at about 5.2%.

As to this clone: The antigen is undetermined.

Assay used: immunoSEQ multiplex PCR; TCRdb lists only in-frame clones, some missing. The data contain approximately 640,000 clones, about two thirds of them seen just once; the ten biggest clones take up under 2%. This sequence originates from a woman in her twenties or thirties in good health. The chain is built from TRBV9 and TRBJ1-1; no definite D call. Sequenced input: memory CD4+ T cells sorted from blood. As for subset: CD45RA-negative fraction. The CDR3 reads CASSVATAPNANTEAFF. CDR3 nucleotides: TGTGCCAGCAGCGTAGCTACAGCGCCTAACGCGAACACTGAAGCTTTCTTT.